This is a list of T cell receptor beta chains from one sample in a study of T cells in localized non-small cell lung cancer. Assay: immunoSEQ multiplex PCR; the TCRdb copy retains only in-frame clones and omits some. The sample records about 21,000 clones, approximately 84% being singletons. Specimen: peripheral blood, collected before any cancer treatment. The receptors were gathered from a man aged 40-75 years with stage I lung adenocarcinoma. Each CDR3 is given with its conserved first and last residue. Fields, in order: J gene, D gene, clone size, V gene, CDR3 length, CDR3 protein, CDR3 DNA. D genes are given only for firm matches. A row's size may be missing; if present it is once, few, many or a size class.

j_gene: TRBJ2-5
d_gene: -
abundance: once
v_gene: TRBV7-2
len: 12
CDR3aa: CASSLSRETQYF
CDR3nt: TGTGCCAGCAGCTTATCGCGAGAGACCCAGTACTTC

j_gene: TRBJ2-1
d_gene: TRBD2
abundance: -
v_gene: TRBV11-1
len: 17
CDR3aa: CASSLTSGSRNYNEQFF
CDR3nt: TGTGCCAGCAGCTTAACTAGCGGGAGCCGAAACTACAATGAGCAGTTCTTC

j_gene: TRBJ1-1
d_gene: -
abundance: -
v_gene: TRBV6-5
len: 15
CDR3aa: CASSYNGFVGAVAFF
CDR3nt: TGTGCCAGCAGTTACAACGGTTTCGTGGGAGCAGTAGCTTTCTTT

j_gene: TRBJ2-6
d_gene: -
abundance: -
v_gene: TRBV18
len: 18
CDR3aa: CASSPSRGVLSGANVLTF
CDR3nt: TGTGCCAGCTCACCAAGCAGGGGGGTCCTCTCTGGGGCCAACGTCCTGACTTTC

j_gene: TRBJ2-7
d_gene: TRBD1
abundance: -
v_gene: TRBV6-6
len: 15
CDR3aa: CASSSQQGVTSEQYF
CDR3nt: TGTGCCAGCAGTTCCCAACAGGGGGTTACGAGCGAGCAGTACTTC

j_gene: TRBJ1-2
d_gene: -
abundance: -
v_gene: TRBV12-2
len: 17
CDR3aa: CASRLAFPIGNAEGYTF
CDR3nt: TGTGCAAGTCGCTTAGCTTTCCCTATCGGGAATGCGGAAGGCTACACCTTC

j_gene: TRBJ2-7
d_gene: -
abundance: -
v_gene: TRBV7-4
len: 15
CDR3aa: CASSLRNPGRYEQYF
CDR3nt: TGTGCCAGCAGCTTGCGGAACCCGGGACGGTACGAGCAGTACTTC

j_gene: TRBJ2-1
d_gene: -
abundance: -
v_gene: TRBV7-3
len: 15
CDR3aa: CASSSSGAGYNEQFF
CDR3nt: TGTGCCAGCAGCTCTTCCGGGGCTGGCTACAATGAGCAGTTCTTC

j_gene: TRBJ2-3
d_gene: -
abundance: -
v_gene: TRBV20-1
len: 10
CDR3aa: CSARFDTQYF
CDR3nt: TGCAGTGCTAGATTTGATACGCAGTATTTT

j_gene: TRBJ1-6
d_gene: TRBD1
abundance: -
v_gene: TRBV7-9
len: 16
CDR3aa: CASSSDRSSYNSPLHF
CDR3nt: TGTGCCAGCAGCTCGGACAGGAGCTCCTATAATTCACCCCTCCACTTT

j_gene: TRBJ1-2
d_gene: TRBD1
abundance: -
v_gene: TRBV5-1
len: 17
CDR3aa: CASSSGAGGGSDYGYTF
CDR3nt: TGCGCCAGCAGCTCTGGGGCAGGGGGCGGCTCGGACTATGGCTACACCTTC

j_gene: TRBJ1-3
d_gene: -
abundance: once
v_gene: TRBV27
len: 13
CDR3aa: CASSLSPGNTIYF
CDR3nt: TGTGCCAGCAGTTTATCGCCAGGAAACACCATATATTTT

j_gene: TRBJ2-5
d_gene: -
abundance: -
v_gene: TRBV19
len: 13
CDR3aa: CASKDSNQETQYF
CDR3nt: TGTGCCAGTAAGGACAGCAACCAAGAGACCCAGTACTTC

j_gene: TRBJ2-2
d_gene: -
abundance: -
v_gene: TRBV2
len: 15
CDR3aa: CASSPQGAPTGELFF
CDR3nt: TGTGCCAGCAGCCCCCAGGGAGCCCCAACCGGGGAGCTGTTTTTT

j_gene: TRBJ2-5
d_gene: -
abundance: few
v_gene: TRBV6-6
len: 14
CDR3aa: CASSYSNGEETQYF
CDR3nt: TGTGCCAGCAGTTACTCGAACGGGGAAGAGACCCAGTACTTC

j_gene: TRBJ2-7
d_gene: TRBD1
abundance: -
v_gene: TRBV5-4
len: 14
CDR3aa: CASSGSDRGHEQYF
CDR3nt: TGTGCCAGCAGCGGTAGTGACAGGGGTCACGAGCAGTACTTC

j_gene: TRBJ2-7
d_gene: TRBD1
abundance: -
v_gene: TRBV4-1
len: 14
CDR3aa: CASSHEGQSYEQYF
CDR3nt: TGCGCCAGCAGCCATGAGGGACAGTCCTACGAGCAGTACTTC

j_gene: TRBJ2-7
d_gene: -
abundance: -
v_gene: TRBV14
len: 13
CDR3aa: CASSYNTGTEQYF
CDR3nt: TGTGCCAGCAGCTATAACACAGGGACCGAGCAGTACTTC

j_gene: TRBJ2-5
d_gene: -
abundance: few
v_gene: TRBV5-4
len: 13
CDR3aa: CASSLETRETQYF
CDR3nt: TGTGCCAGCAGCCTGGAAACGAGGGAGACCCAGTACTTC

j_gene: TRBJ2-1
d_gene: -
abundance: -
v_gene: TRBV11-1
len: 17
CDR3aa: CASSLVGDRRPYNEQFF
CDR3nt: TGTGCCAGCAGCTTAGTGGGAGACAGGCGACCCTACAATGAGCAGTTCTTC

j_gene: TRBJ2-4
d_gene: TRBD1
abundance: -
v_gene: TRBV29-1
len: 14
CDR3aa: CSVVDREAKNIQYF
CDR3nt: TGCAGCGTAGTCGACAGGGAGGCCAAAAACATTCAGTACTTC

j_gene: TRBJ2-4
d_gene: -
abundance: -
v_gene: TRBV7-2
len: 16
CDR3aa: CASSSGGSGPRNIQYF
CDR3nt: TGTGCCAGCAGCTCCGGAGGGAGCGGACCAAGAAACATTCAGTACTTC

j_gene: TRBJ1-1
d_gene: -
abundance: -
v_gene: TRBV11-1
len: 13
CDR3aa: CASSSQGDTEAFF
CDR3nt: TGTGCCAGCAGTTCGCAAGGGGATACTGAAGCTTTCTTT

j_gene: TRBJ2-7
d_gene: TRBD2
abundance: -
v_gene: TRBV6-5
len: 15
CDR3aa: CASSYSGGRSDEQYF
CDR3nt: TGTGCCAGCAGTTACTCGGGCGGGAGAAGTGACGAGCAGTACTTC

j_gene: TRBJ2-5
d_gene: TRBD2
abundance: -
v_gene: TRBV12-5
len: 19
CDR3aa: CASGVPGLAGTRGVETQYF
CDR3nt: TGTGCTAGTGGTGTGCCGGGACTAGCGGGGACGAGAGGGGTCGAGACCCAGTACTTC

j_gene: TRBJ2-5
d_gene: -
abundance: -
v_gene: TRBV5-1
len: 18
CDR3aa: CASSTTPGTQGGLETQYF
CDR3nt: TGCGCCAGCAGCACCACCCCCGGGACGCAGGGAGGTCTAGAGACCCAGTACTTC

j_gene: TRBJ2-1
d_gene: -
abundance: -
v_gene: TRBV19
len: 15
CDR3aa: CASSVDASSYNEQFF
CDR3nt: TGTGCCAGTAGTGTAGACGCAAGCTCCTACAATGAGCAGTTCTTC

j_gene: TRBJ2-2
d_gene: -
abundance: -
v_gene: TRBV14
len: 13
CDR3aa: CASSLAGTGELFF
CDR3nt: TGTGCCAGCAGCCTAGCCGGAACCGGGGAGCTGTTTTTT

j_gene: TRBJ2-3
d_gene: TRBD1
abundance: -
v_gene: TRBV7-2
len: 15
CDR3aa: CASSFAGTGADTQYF
CDR3nt: TGTGCCAGCAGCTTCGCCGGGACAGGCGCAGATACGCAGTATTTT

j_gene: TRBJ1-1
d_gene: -
abundance: -
v_gene: TRBV9
len: 14
CDR3aa: CASSFAIGPGGAFF
CDR3nt: TGTGCCAGCAGCTTTGCCATTGGCCCGGGAGGAGCTTTCTTT

j_gene: TRBJ1-6
d_gene: TRBD1
abundance: -
v_gene: TRBV10-3
len: 16
CDR3aa: CAISESGDRTNSPLHF
CDR3nt: TGTGCCATCAGTGAGTCTGGGGACAGGACTAATTCACCCCTCCACTTT

j_gene: TRBJ2-7
d_gene: -
abundance: -
v_gene: TRBV5-8
len: 14
CDR3aa: CASSLRRSSYEQYF
CDR3nt: TGTGCCAGCAGCTTACGACGGAGCTCCTACGAGCAGTACTTC

j_gene: TRBJ2-5
d_gene: -
abundance: -
v_gene: TRBV5-6
len: 14
CDR3aa: CASRLGSRTETQYF
CDR3nt: TGTGCCAGCAGATTGGGGTCTAGGACGGAGACCCAGTACTTC

j_gene: TRBJ2-3
d_gene: TRBD2
abundance: -
v_gene: TRBV5-1
len: 16
CDR3aa: CASSLEASGLTDTQYF
CDR3nt: TGCGCCAGCAGCTTGGAAGCTAGCGGACTCACAGATACGCAGTATTTT

j_gene: TRBJ1-5
d_gene: -
abundance: -
v_gene: TRBV6-5
len: 15
CDR3aa: CASRPRTVSNQPQHF
CDR3nt: TGTGCCAGCAGACCCAGGACAGTTAGCAATCAGCCCCAGCATTTT

j_gene: TRBJ2-7
d_gene: -
abundance: -
v_gene: TRBV11-1
len: 14
CDR3aa: CASSPRESSYEQYF
CDR3nt: TGTGCCAGCAGCCCCCGCGAGAGCTCCTACGAGCAGTACTTC

j_gene: TRBJ2-7
d_gene: -
abundance: -
v_gene: TRBV7-9
len: 15
CDR3aa: CASSFRREPPGEQYF
CDR3nt: TGTGCCAGCAGCTTTCGTAGGGAACCTCCGGGAGAGCAGTACTTC

j_gene: TRBJ2-5
d_gene: TRBD1
abundance: -
v_gene: TRBV7-2
len: 13
CDR3aa: CASSSGQRETQYF
CDR3nt: TGTGCCAGCAGCTCGGGACAGAGGGAGACCCAGTACTTC

j_gene: TRBJ1-1
d_gene: TRBD1
abundance: -
v_gene: TRBV6-4
len: 16
CDR3aa: CASSDSIKGAPTEAFF
CDR3nt: TGTGCCAGCAGTGACTCGATAAAGGGGGCGCCTACTGAAGCTTTCTTT

j_gene: TRBJ2-5
d_gene: -
abundance: once
v_gene: TRBV28
len: 12
CDR3aa: CASSFREGAQYF
CDR3nt: TGTGCCAGCAGTTTTCGGGAAGGGGCCCAGTACTTC

j_gene: TRBJ2-1
d_gene: TRBD2
abundance: -
v_gene: TRBV9
len: 17
CDR3aa: CASSVVPLAGGAREQFF
CDR3nt: TGTGCCAGCAGCGTAGTTCCCCTGGCGGGGGGGGCCCGGGAGCAGTTCTTC

j_gene: TRBJ2-7
d_gene: -
abundance: -
v_gene: TRBV28
len: 13
CDR3aa: CASSPAVGAEQYF
CDR3nt: TGTGCCAGCTCTCCGGCGGTAGGGGCCGAGCAGTACTTC

j_gene: TRBJ2-3
d_gene: TRBD2
abundance: few
v_gene: TRBV2
len: 16
CDR3aa: CASSLTGGRPTDTQYF
CDR3nt: TGTGCCAGCAGCCTTACAGGCGGGAGGCCCACAGATACGCAGTATTTT

j_gene: TRBJ1-5
d_gene: -
abundance: -
v_gene: TRBV27
len: 16
CDR3aa: CASRQIGRASNQPQHF
CDR3nt: TGTGCCAGCAGGCAGATCGGGAGGGCGAGCAATCAGCCCCAGCATTTT

j_gene: TRBJ1-5
d_gene: -
abundance: -
v_gene: TRBV2
len: 13
CDR3aa: CASNPGRRVPQHF
CDR3nt: TGTGCCAGCAACCCGGGACGGAGAGTGCCCCAGCATTTT

j_gene: TRBJ1-1
d_gene: -
abundance: -
v_gene: TRBV2
len: 14
CDR3aa: CASTSQGPNTEAFF
CDR3nt: TGTGCCAGCACTAGTCAGGGGCCAAACACTGAAGCTTTCTTT

j_gene: TRBJ2-3
d_gene: -
abundance: -
v_gene: TRBV19
len: 11
CDR3aa: CASSNEATQYF
CDR3nt: TGTGCCAGTAGTAATGAGGCTACGCAGTATTTT

j_gene: TRBJ1-1
d_gene: -
abundance: -
v_gene: TRBV20-1
len: 11
CDR3aa: CSARDLTKAFF
CDR3nt: TGCAGTGCTAGAGATCTAACCAAAGCTTTCTTT

j_gene: TRBJ1-6
d_gene: TRBD1
abundance: medium-sized
v_gene: TRBV2
len: 14
CDR3aa: CASKRTGGESPLHF
CDR3nt: TGTGCCAGCAAGAGGACAGGGGGCGAGTCACCCCTCCACTTT

j_gene: TRBJ2-3
d_gene: -
abundance: -
v_gene: TRBV9
len: 14
CDR3aa: CASRRAADTDTQYF
CDR3nt: TGTGCCAGCAGGAGGGCGGCGGACACAGATACGCAGTATTTT

j_gene: TRBJ1-2
d_gene: -
abundance: -
v_gene: TRBV20-1
len: 11
CDR3aa: CSAIESYGYTF
CDR3nt: TGCAGTGCTATTGAAAGCTATGGCTACACCTTC

j_gene: TRBJ1-2
d_gene: -
abundance: -
v_gene: TRBV6-1
len: 13
CDR3aa: CASSEDSNYGYTF
CDR3nt: TGTGCCAGCAGTGAAGACAGCAACTATGGCTACACCTTC

j_gene: TRBJ2-5
d_gene: -
abundance: -
v_gene: TRBV2
len: 13
CDR3aa: CASSRREQETQYF
CDR3nt: TGTGCCAGCAGTAGGAGAGAACAAGAGACCCAGTACTTC

j_gene: TRBJ1-5
d_gene: -
abundance: once
v_gene: TRBV5-5
len: 15
CDR3aa: CASSFQGGSNQPQHF
CDR3nt: TGTGCCAGCAGCTTTCAGGGAGGTAGCAATCAGCCCCAGCATTTT

j_gene: TRBJ2-7
d_gene: -
abundance: -
v_gene: TRBV5-1
len: 16
CDR3aa: CASSLTYGVQGYEQYF
CDR3nt: TGCGCCAGCAGCTTGACGTACGGGGTTCAAGGCTACGAGCAGTACTTC

j_gene: TRBJ2-7
d_gene: -
abundance: -
v_gene: TRBV28
len: 11
CDR3aa: CASSRGGEQYF
CDR3nt: TGTGCCAGCAGCCGAGGCGGCGAGCAGTACTTC

j_gene: TRBJ2-3
d_gene: -
abundance: -
v_gene: TRBV7-2
len: 14
CDR3aa: CASSLNRAGDTQYF
CDR3nt: TGTGCCAGCAGCTTAAATCGGGCCGGGGATACGCAGTATTTT